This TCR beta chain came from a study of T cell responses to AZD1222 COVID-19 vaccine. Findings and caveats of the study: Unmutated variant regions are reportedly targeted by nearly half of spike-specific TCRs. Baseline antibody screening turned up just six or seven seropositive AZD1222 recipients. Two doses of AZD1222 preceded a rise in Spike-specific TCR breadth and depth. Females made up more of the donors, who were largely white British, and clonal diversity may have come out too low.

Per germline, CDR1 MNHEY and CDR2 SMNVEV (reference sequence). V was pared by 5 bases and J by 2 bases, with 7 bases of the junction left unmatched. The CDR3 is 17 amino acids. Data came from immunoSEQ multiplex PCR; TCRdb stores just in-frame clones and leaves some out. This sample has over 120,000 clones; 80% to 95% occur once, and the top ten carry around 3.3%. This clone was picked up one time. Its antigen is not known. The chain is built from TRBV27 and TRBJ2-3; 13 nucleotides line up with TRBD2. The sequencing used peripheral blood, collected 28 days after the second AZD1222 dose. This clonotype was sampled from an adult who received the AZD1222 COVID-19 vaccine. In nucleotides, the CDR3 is TGTGCCAGCAGTACACAGACTAGCGGGAGGATCACAGATACGCAGTATTTT. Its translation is CASSTQTSGRITDTQYF.